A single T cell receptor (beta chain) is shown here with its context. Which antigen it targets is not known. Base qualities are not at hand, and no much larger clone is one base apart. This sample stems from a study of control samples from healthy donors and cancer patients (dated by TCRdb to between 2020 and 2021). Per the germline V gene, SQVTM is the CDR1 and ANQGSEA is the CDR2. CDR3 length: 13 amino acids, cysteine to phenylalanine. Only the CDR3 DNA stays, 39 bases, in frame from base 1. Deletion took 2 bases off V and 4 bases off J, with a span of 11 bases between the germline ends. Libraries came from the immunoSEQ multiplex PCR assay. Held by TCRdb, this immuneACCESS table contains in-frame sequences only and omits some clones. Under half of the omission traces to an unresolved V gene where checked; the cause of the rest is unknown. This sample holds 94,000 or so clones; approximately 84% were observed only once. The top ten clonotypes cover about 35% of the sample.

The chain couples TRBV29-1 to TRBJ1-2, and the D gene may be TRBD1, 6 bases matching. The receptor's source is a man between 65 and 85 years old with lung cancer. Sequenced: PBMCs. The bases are TGCAGCGTTGAAAGCAGGGGAGGCTATGGCTACACCTTC. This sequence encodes CSVESRGGYGYTF. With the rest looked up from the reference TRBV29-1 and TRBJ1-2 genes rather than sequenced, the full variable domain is SAVISQKPSRDICQRGTSLTIQCQVDSQVTMMFWYRQQPGQSLTLIATANQGSEATYESGFVIDKFPISRPNLTFSTLTVSNMSPEDSSIYLCSVESRGGYGYTFGSGTRLTVV.